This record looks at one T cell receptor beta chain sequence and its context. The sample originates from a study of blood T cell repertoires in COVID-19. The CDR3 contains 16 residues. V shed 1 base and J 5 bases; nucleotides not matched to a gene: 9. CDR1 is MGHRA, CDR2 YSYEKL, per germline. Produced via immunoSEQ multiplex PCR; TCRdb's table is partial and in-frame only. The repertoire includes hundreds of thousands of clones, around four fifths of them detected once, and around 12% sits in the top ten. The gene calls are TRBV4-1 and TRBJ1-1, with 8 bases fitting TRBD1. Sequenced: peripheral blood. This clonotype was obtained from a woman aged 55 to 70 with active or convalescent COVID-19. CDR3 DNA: TGCGCCAGCAGCCAAGGTAGGGGCAGGGGGCAGACTGAAGCTTTCTTT. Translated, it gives CASSQGRGRGQTEAFF.